The rows below give T cell receptor beta chains drawn from one sample of a study of cytomegalovirus exposure and HLA in healthy donors. The method was immunoSEQ multiplex PCR; TCRdb's version includes in-frame clones alone and lacks a portion of them. This sample has some 100,000 clones, with 75% to 90% found just once. Sample: PBMCs. These receptors came from a man aged 18 to 30 in good health and CMV-seropositive. Each CDR3 is given with its conserved first and last residue. A D gene is named only where the DNA matches it firmly. For some rows the clone size is stated as once, few or many, or as a class when expanded; others skip it.

j_call clone_size v_call d_call cdr3_aa cdr3_nt
TRBJ1-5 NA TRBV7-2 TRBD1 CASSLDRGNQPQHF TGTGCCAGCAGCCTCGACAGGGGCAATCAGCCCCAGCATTTT
TRBJ2-7 NA TRBV4-2 TRBD2 CASSLSTSGGPYEQYF TGTGCCAGCAGCCTCTCCACTAGCGGGGGCCCCTACGAGCAGTACTTC
TRBJ1-6 once TRBV6-5 NA CASSEQKNSPLHF TGTGCCAGCAGTGAACAAAAGAATTCACCCCTCCACTTT
TRBJ2-3 NA TRBV6-5 NA CASTDRGAPTDTQYF TGTGCCAGCACCGACCGGGGGGCCCCCACAGATACGCAGTATTTT
TRBJ2-1 once TRBV25-1 TRBD1 CASSERTGIEQFF TGTGCCAGCAGTGAGCGGACAGGTATAGAGCAGTTCTTC
TRBJ2-3 NA TRBV11-2 TRBD2 CASSFGAGGPDTQYF TGTGCCAGCAGCTTCGGAGCGGGGGGGCCAGATACGCAGTATTTT
TRBJ2-1 NA TRBV7-2 TRBD2 CASTKTSATTHNEQFF TGTGCCAGCACCAAAACTAGCGCGACGACCCACAATGAGCAGTTCTTC
TRBJ1-5 NA TRBV19 TRBD1 CASNHRGSNQPQHF TGTGCCAGTAACCACAGGGGTAGCAATCAGCCCCAGCATTTT
TRBJ2-2 NA TRBV10-3 TRBD2 CAISELAGTGELFF TGTGCCATCAGTGAGCTAGCGGGCACCGGGGAGCTGTTTTTT
TRBJ1-6 NA TRBV6-4 NA CASSGTYNSPLHF TGTGCCAGCAGCGGGACTTATAATTCACCCCTCCACTTT
TRBJ1-6 NA TRBV4-2 TRBD1 CASSQGPGTEIISPLHF TGTGCCAGCAGCCAGGGACCCGGGACAGAAATTATTTCACCCCTCCACTTT
TRBJ2-1 NA TRBV6-5 TRBD1 CASSYSGTEGYNEQFF TGTGCCAGCAGTTACTCTGGGACAGAGGGGTACAATGAGCAGTTCTTC
TRBJ1-5 once TRBV5-8 NA CASSLGGPRAQPQHF TGTGCCAGCAGCTTGGGGGGGCCCAGGGCTCAGCCCCAGCATTTT
TRBJ1-3 NA TRBV28 NA CASSLSGNTIYF TGTGCCAGCAGTTTATCGGGAAACACCATATATTTT
TRBJ2-5 NA TRBV2 NA CASKLGVETQYF TGTGCCAGCAAACTAGGTGTGGAGACCCAGTACTTC
TRBJ2-2 few TRBV7-2 NA CASSLRWGQSGELFF TGTGCCAGCAGCTTACGGTGGGGGCAAAGTGGGGAGCTGTTTTTT
TRBJ2-1 few TRBV2 NA CASSEWSGGRNEQFF TGTGCCAGCAGTGAATGGAGTGGCGGCCGGAATGAGCAGTTCTTC
TRBJ2-6 NA TRBV4-3 NA CASSHDVAGFSGANVLTF TGCGCCAGCAGCCATGACGTGGCAGGGTTCTCTGGGGCCAACGTCCTGACTTTC
TRBJ2-5 NA TRBV19 NA CASSRQFQETQYF TGTGCCAGTAGTCGACAGTTCCAAGAGACCCAGTACTTC
TRBJ2-3 NA TRBV11-2 TRBD2 CASSPIAGVITDTQYF TGTGCCAGCAGCCCTATAGCGGGGGTCATCACAGATACGCAGTATTTT
TRBJ2-7 NA TRBV28 NA CASSLRGAPFEQYF TGTGCCAGCAGCCTCCGGGGGGCCCCCTTTGAGCAGTACTTC
TRBJ1-1 NA TRBV16 TRBD1 CASSQSRTGSNTEAFF TGTGCCAGCAGCCAATCTCGGACAGGGTCAAACACTGAAGCTTTCTTT